This T cell receptor beta chain was profiled in a study of blood T cell repertoires in COVID-19. CDR1 and CDR2 from the germline V gene are SEHNR and FQNEAQ (reference sequence). The CDR3 is made up of 15 amino acids. With 3 bases removed from V and 3 bases from J, the gap between germline ends came to 14 bases. The method was immunoSEQ multiplex PCR; TCRdb's version includes in-frame clones alone and lacks a portion of them. The sample consists of about 82,000 clones, approximately 86% of them appearing once. Sequences were obtained from peripheral blood. This chain links TRBV7-9 with TRBJ2-5; D is possibly TRBD1 (5 bases). The TCR originated in an elderly man with active or convalescent COVID-19. The CDR3 DNA follows: TGTGCCAGCAGCTTTCGTTCGAGACAGAAAGAGACCCAGTACTTC. It translates to CASSFRSRQKETQYF.